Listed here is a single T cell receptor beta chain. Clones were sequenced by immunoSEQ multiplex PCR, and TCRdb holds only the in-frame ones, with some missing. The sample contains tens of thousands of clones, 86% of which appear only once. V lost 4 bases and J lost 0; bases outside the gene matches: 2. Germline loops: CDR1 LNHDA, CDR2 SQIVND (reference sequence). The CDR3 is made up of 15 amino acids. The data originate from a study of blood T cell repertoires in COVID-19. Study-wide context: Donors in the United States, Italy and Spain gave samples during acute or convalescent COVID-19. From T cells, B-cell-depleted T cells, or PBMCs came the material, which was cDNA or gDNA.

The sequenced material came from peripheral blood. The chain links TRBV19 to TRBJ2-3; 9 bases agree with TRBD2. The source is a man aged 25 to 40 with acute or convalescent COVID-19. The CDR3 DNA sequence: TGTGCCAGTAGTACTAGCGGGGCTAGCACAGATACGCAGTATTTT. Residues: CASSTSGASTDTQYF.